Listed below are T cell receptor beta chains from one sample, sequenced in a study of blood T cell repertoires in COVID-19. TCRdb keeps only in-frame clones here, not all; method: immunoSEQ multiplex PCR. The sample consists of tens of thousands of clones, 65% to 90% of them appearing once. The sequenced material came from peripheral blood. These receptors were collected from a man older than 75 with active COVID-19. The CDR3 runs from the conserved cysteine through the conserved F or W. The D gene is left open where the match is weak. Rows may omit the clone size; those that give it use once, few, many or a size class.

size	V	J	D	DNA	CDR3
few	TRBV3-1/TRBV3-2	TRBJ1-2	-	TGTGCCAGCAGCCAAGCCTCGACAGTTAACTATGGCTACACCTTC	CASSQASTVNYGYTF
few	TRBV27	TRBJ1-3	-	TGTGCCAGCAGTTTACAGGGGACTGGAAACACCATATATTTT	CASSLQGTGNTIYF
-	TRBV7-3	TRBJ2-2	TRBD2	TGTGCCAGCAGCCCGGTAGCGGGGGACGGCACCGGGGAGCTGTTTTTT	CASSPVAGDGTGELFF
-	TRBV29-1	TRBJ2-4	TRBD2	TGCAGCGTTGGGGGAGGGGATGCCATTCAGTACTTC	CSVGGGDAIQYF
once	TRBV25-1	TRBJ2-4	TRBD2	TGTGCCACTAGCGGGCCCCAAAACATTCAGTACTTC	CATSGPQNIQYF
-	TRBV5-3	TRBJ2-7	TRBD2	TGTGCCGAGGCCGTCCGCGGGAGAATAAAAGAGCAGTACTTC	CAEAVRGRIKEQYF
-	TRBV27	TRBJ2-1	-	TGTGCCAGCAGTCGTCCCCAACTAGCAGTCGCGGTCTTC	CASSRPQLAVAVF
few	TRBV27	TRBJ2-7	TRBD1	TGTGCCAGCAGTTTTTCCCGGACAGGGGGCTTCTACGAGCAGTACTTC	CASSFSRTGGFYEQYF
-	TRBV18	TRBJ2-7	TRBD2	TGTGCCAGCTCACGACAAGGCGGGGGGGTCGACGAGCAGTACTTC	CASSRQGGGVDEQYF
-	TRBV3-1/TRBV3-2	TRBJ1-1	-	TGTGCCAGCAGCCGCCCGACAGAGAACACTGAAGCTTTCTTT	CASSRPTENTEAFF
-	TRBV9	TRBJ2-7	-	TGTGCCAGCAGCCCGCGGGGTGACTACGAGCAGTACTTC	CASSPRGDYEQYF
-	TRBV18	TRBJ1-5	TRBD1	TGTGCCAGCTCACGGGACAGGTCTCAAGGGCCCCAGCATTTT	CASSRDRSQGPQHF
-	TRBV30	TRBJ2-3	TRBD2	TGTGCCTGGAGTGTAGGGCTAGCGGGAGGGACCACAGATACGCAGTATTTT	CAWSVGLAGGTTDTQYF
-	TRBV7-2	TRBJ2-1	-	TGTGCCAGCAGCTTAGCTGGGGGGAGCTTTTACAATGAGCAGTTCTTC	CASSLAGGSFYNEQFF
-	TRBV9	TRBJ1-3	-	TGTGCCAGCAGGGCAGGACTACTCTCTGGAAACACCATATATTTT	CASRAGLLSGNTIYF
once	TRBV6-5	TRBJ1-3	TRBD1	TGTGCCACCAGGACAGGGGCAGCCACCATATATTTT	CATRTGAATIYF
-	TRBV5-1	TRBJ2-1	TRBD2	TGCGCCAGCAGCCAAGTTACTAGCGGGGGAAACAGGATCTCCTACAATGAGCAGTTCTTC	CASSQVTSGGNRISYNEQFF
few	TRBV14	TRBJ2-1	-	TGTGCCAGCAGCCAAGATCAGGGCAACTACAATGAGCAGTTCTTC	CASSQDQGNYNEQFF
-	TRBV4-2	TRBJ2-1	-	TGTGCCAGCAGCCAAGATGGGCCCGGACTCGCGCGCACTGAGCAGTTCTTC	CASSQDGPGLARTEQFF
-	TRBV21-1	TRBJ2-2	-	TGTGCCAGCAGCAACAGGGCGGACACCGGGGAGCTGTTTTTT	CASSNRADTGELFF